The present TCR beta chain was sequenced within a study of blood T cell repertoires in COVID-19. Study details: Material from acute and convalescent COVID-19 was sourced from the United States, Italy and Spain.

The V end lost 2 bases, the J end lost 5 bases, and 13 bases lay between the germline ends. Germline values: CDR1 SGHAT, CDR2 FQNNGV. This CDR3 contains 15 residues. The protocol was immunoSEQ multiplex PCR, while the TCRdb copy is restricted to in-frame clones and leaves out a portion. The table records about 220,000 clones, approximately 78% of them present only once. Sequencing was done on a sample of peripheral blood. This TCR came from a woman in her 70s with COVID-19, enrolled during active disease. The genes are TRBV11-2 and TRBJ2-1; D may be TRBD2 (6 bases). The CDR3 sequence: CASSLPGGKHNEQFF. The CDR3 coding sequence is TGTGCCAGCAGCTTACCGGGCGGGAAGCACAATGAGCAGTTCTTC.